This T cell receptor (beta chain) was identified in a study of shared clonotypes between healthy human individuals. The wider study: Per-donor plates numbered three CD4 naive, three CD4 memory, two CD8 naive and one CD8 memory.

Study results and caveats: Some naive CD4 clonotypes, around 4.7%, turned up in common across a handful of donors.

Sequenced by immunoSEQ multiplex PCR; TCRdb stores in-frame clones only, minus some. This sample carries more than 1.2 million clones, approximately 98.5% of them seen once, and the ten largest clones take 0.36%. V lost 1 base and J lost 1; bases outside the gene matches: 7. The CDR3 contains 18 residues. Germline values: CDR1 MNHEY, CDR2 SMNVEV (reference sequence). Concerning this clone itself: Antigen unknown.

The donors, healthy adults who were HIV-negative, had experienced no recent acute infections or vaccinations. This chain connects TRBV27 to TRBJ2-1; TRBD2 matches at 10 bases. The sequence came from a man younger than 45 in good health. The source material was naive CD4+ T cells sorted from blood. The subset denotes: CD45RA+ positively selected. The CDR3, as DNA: TGTGCCAGCAGTTTATACGCTAGCGGGAGATTTTCCTACAATGAGCAGTTCTTC. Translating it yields CASSLYASGRFSYNEQFF.